Below, 23 T cell receptor beta chains from the same sample are listed, as sequenced in a study of blood T cell repertoires in COVID-19. Sequencing used immunoSEQ multiplex PCR; TCRdb keeps in-frame clones, though not all of them. The data hold about 130,000 clones, with 90% observed a single time. The sequenced sample consisted of peripheral blood. These TCRs come from a man aged 50 to 60 with active COVID-19.

The V and J genes are TRBV6-5 and TRBJ2-3; 12 bases match TRBD2. Losses at the gene ends were 2 bases for V and 7 bases for J; bases not matched to a gene: 4. The CDR3 is 15 amino acids. Germline CDR1 is MNHEY and CDR2 is SVGAGI. The CDR3 DNA is TGTGCCAGCAGTTACGGACTAGCGGGGAGAAATACGCAGTATTTT. Its translation: CASSYGLAGRNTQYF.

V and J are TRBV2 and TRBJ2-2, with 8 bases fitting TRBD2. Germline V lookup: CDR1 SNHLY, CDR2 FYNNEI. V lost 6 bases to trimming and J lost 4 bases; unmatched junction nucleotides: 13. CDR3 length: 17 residues. CDR3 DNA sequence: TGTGCCAGCAGAGATAGCGGGGTTATCATCAGCACCGGGGAGCTGTTTTTT. It encodes CASRDSGVIISTGELFF.

The chain uses TRBV28 and TRBJ1-5; D not resolved. V was cut by 5 bases and J by 2 bases, with 13 bases left in between. This CDR3 comprises 15 residues. Germline CDR1 and CDR2: MDHEN and SYDVKM. The CDR3 coding sequence is TGTGCCAGCAGTCTAGAGCAGATTGGCAATCAGCCCCAGCATTTT. Translated: CASSLEQIGNQPQHF. Drawing the rest from reference TRBV28 and TRBJ1-5, the complete variable domain is DVKVTQSSRYLVKRTGEKVFLECVQDMDHENMFWYRQDPGLGLRLIYFSYDVKMKEKGDIPEGYSVSREKKERFSLILESASTNQTSMYLCASSLEQIGNQPQHFGDGTRLSIL.

This chain uses TRBV19 with TRBJ1-5; 8 nucleotides line up with TRBD1. The trim removed 4 bases at V and 6 bases at J, leaving 8 bases unmatched. Per germline, CDR1 LNHDA and CDR2 SQIVND (reference sequence). The CDR3 loop spans 15 amino acids. CDR3 protein: CASSNRRDRSQPQHF. CDR3 DNA sequence: TGTGCCAGTAGTAACCGTAGGGACAGGTCTCAGCCCCAGCATTTT.

This chain links TRBV6-6 with TRBJ2-1; TRBD2 matches at 9 bases. V shed 6 bases and J 4 bases; nucleotides not matched to a gene: 4. CDR3 length: 14 residues. CDR1 and CDR2 from the germline V gene are MNHNY and SVGAGI (reference sequence). Here the CDR3 reads CASSPAGGYNEQFF. The CDR3 region has the DNA TGTGCCAGCAGCCCGGCGGGAGGGTACAATGAGCAGTTCTTC.

V gene TRBV27 combines with J gene TRBJ1-2, with D perhaps matching TRBD1 (6 bases). The germline gives CDR1 MNHEY, CDR2 SMNVEV (reference sequence). Trimming shortened V by 5 bases and J by 8 bases, and 12 bases separated the two germline ends. The CDR3 spans 12 residues. Here the CDR3 DNA reads TGTGCCAGCAGTCAAACAGGGTGGGGCTACACCTTC. Its protein is CASSQTGWGYTF.

This rearrangement joins TRBV18 to TRBJ1-2, with no clear D. There are 13 residues in the CDR3. V lost 8 bases and J 4 bases, leaving 14 bases between the germline ends. Germline assignment: CDR1 KGHSH and CDR2 LQKENI. CDR3 nucleotide sequence: TGTGCCAGCACCGAGGGCGACCGCTATGGCTACACCTTC. Amino acids: CASTEGDRYGYTF.

The gene calls are TRBV19 and TRBJ2-5; TRBD1 is a possible D gene (6 bases). Trimming took off 5 bases at V and 5 bases at J, with 12 bases between the two ends. Germline V gene data show CDR1 as LNHDA and CDR2 as SQIVND (reference sequence). The CDR3 extends over 13 amino acids. The CDR3: CASSPGTKETQYF. The CDR3 bases are TGTGCCAGTAGTCCGGGGACAAAGGAGACCCAGTACTTC.

The chain carries TRBV3-1 (or the pseudogene TRBV3-2) and TRBJ2-7, with D perhaps TRBD1 (5 bases). The CDR3 sequence is 12 residues long. V was clipped by 2 bases and J by 5 bases, with 7 bases between them. The germline CDR1 and CDR2 sequences are LGHDT and YNNKEL (reference sequence). For the CDR3, the DNA is TGTGCCAGCAGCCAAAGGGGTCACGAGCAGTACTTC. It translates to CASSQRGHEQYF.

This chain links TRBV14 with TRBJ2-3, with 7 positions matching TRBD2. The junction had 6 bases not matched to a gene; V was cut back by 4 bases and J by 2 bases. Per the germline V gene, CDR1 is SGHDN and CDR2 is FVKESK. CDR3 length equals 15 residues. CDR3 nucleotides: TGTGCCAGCAGCCCCCGGACTAGTTCCACAGATACGCAGTATTTT. This gives the protein CASSPRTSSTDTQYF.

The V call is TRBV24-1, the J call TRBJ2-3, with 7 positions matching TRBD2. The V and J ends lost 8 bases and 2 bases, in that order; junction bases with no gene match: 15. This CDR3 has 17 amino acids. From germline, CDR1 is KGHDR and CDR2 SFDVKD. The CDR3 sequence: CATKGTLAGVDTDTQYF. Written as DNA, the CDR3 is TGTGCCACCAAGGGGACCTTGGCGGGAGTAGACACAGATACGCAGTATTTT.

This clone was detected once. The V and J genes are TRBV3-1 (or the pseudogene TRBV3-2) and TRBJ2-3, with 13 bases aligning to TRBD2. The CDR3 has 17 amino acids. Losses at the gene ends were 4 bases for V and 8 bases for J; bases not matched to a gene: 12. Germline CDR1 reads LGHDT; CDR2 reads YNNKEL (reference sequence). This chain's CDR3 is CASSPQELAGGLGTQYF. The CDR3 nucleotides read TGTGCCAGCAGCCCCCAAGAACTAGCGGGGGGGCTCGGTACGCAGTATTTT.

The chain is built from TRBV7-9 and TRBJ2-1, with TRBD2 matching 7 bases. Germline-derived CDR1 and CDR2 are SEHNR and FQNEAQ (reference sequence). J lost 5 bases, V lost 5 bases, and 6 bases had no gene match. The length of the CDR3 is 14 residues. CDR3 DNA sequence: TGTGCCAGCAGCCCATGGGAGGGCCACAATGAGCAGTTCTTC. Its translation is CASSPWEGHNEQFF.

The rearrangement links TRBV6-5 to TRBJ1-2, with 10 bases aligning to TRBD1. Germline CDR1 reads MNHEY; CDR2 reads SVGAGI. V lost 6 bases, J lost 2 bases, and 3 bases stayed unmatched. The CDR3 contains 14 residues. The CDR3 DNA follows: TGTGCCAGCAGGTTGGGACAGGGGAACTATGGCTACACCTTC. It specifies CASRLGQGNYGYTF.

This chain joins TRBV18 and TRBJ1-3; D gene uncertain. The length of the CDR3 is 19 residues. The V gene's germline CDR1 is KGHSH and CDR2 LQKENI. V lost 1 base to trimming and J lost 0 bases, with 19 bases between them. CDR3 amino acids: CASSPRLLTELFSGNTIYF. In nucleotides, the CDR3 is TGTGCCAGCTCACCACGTCTCCTCACAGAGCTATTCTCTGGAAACACCATATATTTT.

This chain uses TRBV27 with TRBJ2-1, with 10 bases aligning to TRBD2. Germline V CDR1 and CDR2: MNHEY, SMNVEV (reference sequence). This CDR3 comprises 17 residues. The V and J ends lost 5 bases and 3 bases, in that order; junction bases with no gene match: 10. The CDR3 region is CASSPLFLAGVYNEQFF. CDR3 in DNA: TGTGCCAGCAGTCCCCTCTTTCTAGCGGGAGTCTACAATGAGCAGTTCTTC.

This sequence joins TRBV24-1 and TRBJ2-1; 10 bases map to TRBD2. The CDR3 is made up of 14 amino acids. V shed 9 bases, J shed 3 bases, and the junction held 4 bases outside the gene matches. CDR1 is KGHDR, CDR2 SFDVKD, per germline. The CDR3, as DNA: TGTGCCACCTCCTCTAGCGGGAGCTACAATGAGCAGTTCTTC. It yields the protein CATSSSGSYNEQFF.

This chain uses TRBV6-1 with TRBJ1-5; unclear D gene. The CDR3 consists of 13 residues. The germline CDR1 and CDR2 sequences are MNHNS and SASEGT. V was shortened by 3 bases and J by 7 bases, with 10 bases between the two germline ends. CDR3 nucleotides: TGTGCCAGCAGTGAGGGAGATAGGCAGCCCCAGCATTTT. Translated, it gives CASSEGDRQPQHF.

In this sample, this clone turned up once. The chain uses TRBV28 and TRBJ1-2; no reliable D call. The ends were cut back, 5 bases at V and 4 bases at J, with 8 bases in the middle. This CDR3 comprises 12 residues. Germline V gene lookup returns CDR1 MDHEN and CDR2 SYDVKM. Here the CDR3 reads CASSAGLYGYTF. The CDR3 DNA reads TGTGCCAGCAGTGCAGGACTCTATGGCTACACCTTC.

The J gene is TRBJ2-1, the V gene TRBV13, with 8 bases lining up with TRBD1. CDR3 length equals 15 residues. V was clipped by 6 bases and J by 2 bases; unmatched bases: 6. Germline CDR1 is PRHDT and CDR2 is FYEKMQ (reference sequence). The CDR3 reads CASSADRAPYNEQFF. In DNA form, the CDR3 reads TGTGCCAGCAGTGCGGACAGGGCACCCTACAATGAGCAGTTCTTC.

The rearrangement joins TRBV27 to TRBJ2-1, with D tentatively TRBD1 (5 bases). The CDR3 is 13 amino acids. Trimming took 5 bases from V and 3 from J, leaving 8 bases between them. Germline V gene data show CDR1 as MNHEY and CDR2 as SMNVEV (reference sequence). The CDR3 region has the DNA TGTGCCAGCAGTCTAGACAGCTACAATGAGCAGTTCTTC. Translated: CASSLDSYNEQFF.

This chain uses TRBV9 with TRBJ1-4, with 7 bases fitting TRBD1. The CDR3 is 17 residues long. Germline V lookup: CDR1 SGDLS, CDR2 YYNGEE. V was pared by 0 bases and J by 8 bases, with 13 bases of the junction left unmatched. The CDR3 sequence is CASSVAPSRTGGEKLFF. DNA of the CDR3: TGTGCCAGCAGCGTAGCTCCTTCACGGACAGGTGGCGAAAAACTGTTTTTT.

This sequence joins TRBV7-3 and TRBJ2-6; tentatively, D is TRBD2 (6 bases). V lost 5 bases and J 0 bases, leaving 17 bases between the germline ends. This CDR3 has 18 residues. Germline CDR1 reads SGHTA; CDR2 reads FQGTGA. In DNA, the CDR3 is TGTGCCAGCAGCACCTTGGAGGGCGGAATCTCTGGGGCCAACGTCCTGACTTTC. Its translation: CASSTLEGGISGANVLTF.